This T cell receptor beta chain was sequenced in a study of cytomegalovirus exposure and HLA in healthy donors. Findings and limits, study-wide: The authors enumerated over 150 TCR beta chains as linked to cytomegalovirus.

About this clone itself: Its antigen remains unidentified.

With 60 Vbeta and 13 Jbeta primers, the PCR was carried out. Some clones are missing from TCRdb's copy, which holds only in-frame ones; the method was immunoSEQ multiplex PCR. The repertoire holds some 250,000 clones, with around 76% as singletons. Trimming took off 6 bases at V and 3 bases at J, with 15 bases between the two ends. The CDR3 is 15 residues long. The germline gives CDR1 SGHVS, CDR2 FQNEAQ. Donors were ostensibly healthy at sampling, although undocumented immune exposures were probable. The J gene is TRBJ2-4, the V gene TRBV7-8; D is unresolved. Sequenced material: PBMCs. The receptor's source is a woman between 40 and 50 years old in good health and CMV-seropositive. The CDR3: CASSLGPEGKNIQYF. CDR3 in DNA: TGTGCCAGCAGTCTAGGTCCCGAAGGCAAAAACATTCAGTACTTC.